The present T cell receptor (beta chain) was sequenced within a study of blood T cell repertoires in COVID-19. Study-wide context: From the United States, Italy and Spain came samples of acute and convalescent COVID-19. The analysed material was cDNA or gDNA that came from T cells, B-cell-depleted T cells, or PBMCs.

In the original workflow: Amplification from reference gene primers served as the basis for estimated nucleated cell counts. Produced via immunoSEQ multiplex PCR; TCRdb's table is partial and in-frame only. V and J calls and clone size come straight from that table; D and trimming were deduced from the DNA. The sample lists fewer than 30,000 clones, 81% occurring once. The germline gives CDR1 SGDLS, CDR2 YYNGEE. The ends were cut back, 0 bases at V and 12 bases at J, with 21 bases in the middle. The CDR3 consists of 15 residues. This TCR was sampled from a woman aged 55 to 70 with acute or convalescent COVID-19. The rearrangement uses TRBV9 and TRBJ1-2, with a tentative D call TRBD1 (6 bases). What was sequenced was peripheral blood. CDR3 loop: CASSVGGPGTSYNTF. The CDR3 DNA reads TGTGCCAGCAGCGTAGGGGGGCCCGGGACGTCCTACAACACCTTC.